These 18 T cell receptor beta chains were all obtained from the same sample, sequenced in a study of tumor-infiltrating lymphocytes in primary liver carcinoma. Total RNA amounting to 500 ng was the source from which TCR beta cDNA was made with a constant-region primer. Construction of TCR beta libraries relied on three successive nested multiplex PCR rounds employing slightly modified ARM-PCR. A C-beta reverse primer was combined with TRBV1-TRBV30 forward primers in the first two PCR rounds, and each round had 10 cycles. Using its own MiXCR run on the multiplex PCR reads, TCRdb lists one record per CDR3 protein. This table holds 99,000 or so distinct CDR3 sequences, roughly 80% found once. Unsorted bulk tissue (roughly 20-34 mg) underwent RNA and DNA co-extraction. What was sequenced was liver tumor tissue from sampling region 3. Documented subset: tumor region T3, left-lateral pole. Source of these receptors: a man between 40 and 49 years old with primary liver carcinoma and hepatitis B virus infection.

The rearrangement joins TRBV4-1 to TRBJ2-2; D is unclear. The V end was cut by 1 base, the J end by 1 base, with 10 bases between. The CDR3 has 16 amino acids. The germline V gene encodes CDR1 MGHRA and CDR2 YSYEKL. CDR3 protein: CASSQGTTRNTGELFF. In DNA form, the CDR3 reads TGCGCCAGCAGCCAAGGAACTACAAGGAACACCGGGGAGCTGTTTTTT.

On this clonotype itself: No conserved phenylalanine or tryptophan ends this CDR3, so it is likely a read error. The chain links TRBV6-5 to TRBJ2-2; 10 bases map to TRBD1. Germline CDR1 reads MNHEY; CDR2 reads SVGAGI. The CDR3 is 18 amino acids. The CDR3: CASRKGQGFGLNTGELFL. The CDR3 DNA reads TGTGCTAGCAGGAAGGGACAGGGGTTTGGGTTGAACACCGGGGAGCTGTTTCTT.

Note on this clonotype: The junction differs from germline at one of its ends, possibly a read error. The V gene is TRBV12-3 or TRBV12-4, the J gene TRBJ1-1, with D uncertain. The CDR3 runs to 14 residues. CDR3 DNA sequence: TGTGCCAGCAGCCCTCAGCTGCGAGGCACTGAAGCTATCTTT. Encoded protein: CASSPQLRGTEAIF.

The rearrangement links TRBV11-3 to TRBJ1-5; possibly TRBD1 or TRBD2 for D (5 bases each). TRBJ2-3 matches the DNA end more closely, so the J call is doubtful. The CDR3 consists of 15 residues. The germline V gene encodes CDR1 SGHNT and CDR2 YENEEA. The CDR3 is CASSLDLGVALPQYF. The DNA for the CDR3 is TGTGCCAGCAGCTTAGATCTGGGGGTGGCTCTGCCACAGTATTTT.

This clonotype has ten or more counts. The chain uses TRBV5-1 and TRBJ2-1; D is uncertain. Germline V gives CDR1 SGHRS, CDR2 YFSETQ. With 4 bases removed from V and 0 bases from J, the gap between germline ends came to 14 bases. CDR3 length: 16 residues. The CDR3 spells CASSRRFGGSYNEQFF. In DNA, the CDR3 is TGCGCCAGCAGCCGCCGATTCGGTGGCTCCTACAATGAGCAGTTCTTC.

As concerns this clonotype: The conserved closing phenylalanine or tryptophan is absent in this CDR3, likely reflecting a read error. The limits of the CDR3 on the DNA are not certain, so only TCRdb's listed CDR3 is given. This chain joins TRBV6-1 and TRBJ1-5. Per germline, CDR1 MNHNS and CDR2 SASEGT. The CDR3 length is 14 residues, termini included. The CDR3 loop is CVSSEAREKAPQHL.

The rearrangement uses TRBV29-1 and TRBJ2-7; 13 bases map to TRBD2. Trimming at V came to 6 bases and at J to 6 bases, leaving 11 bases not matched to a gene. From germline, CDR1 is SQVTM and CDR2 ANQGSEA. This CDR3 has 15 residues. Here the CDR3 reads CSVMGLAGWPSEQYF. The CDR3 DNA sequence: TGCAGCGTCATGGGACTAGCGGGATGGCCCAGCGAGCAGTACTTC.

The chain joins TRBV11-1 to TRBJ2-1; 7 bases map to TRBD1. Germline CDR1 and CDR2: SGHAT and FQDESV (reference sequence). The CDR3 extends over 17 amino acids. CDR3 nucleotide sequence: TGTGACACCAGATCCCTGGACAGGTCTTTATCCTACAATGAGCAGTTCTTC. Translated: CDTRSLDRSLSYNEQFF.

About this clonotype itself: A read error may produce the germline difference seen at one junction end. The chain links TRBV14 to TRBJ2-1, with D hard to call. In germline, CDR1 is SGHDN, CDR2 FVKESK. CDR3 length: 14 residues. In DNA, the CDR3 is TGTGCCAACAGCCAAGGAAGGGCGTCGAGGGAGCAGTTCTTC. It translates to CANSQGRASREQFF.

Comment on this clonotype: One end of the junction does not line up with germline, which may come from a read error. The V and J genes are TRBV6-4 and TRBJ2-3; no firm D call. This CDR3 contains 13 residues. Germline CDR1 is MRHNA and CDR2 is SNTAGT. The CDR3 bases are TGTGCCTGCAGTACCAAGGTTGCAGATACGCAGTATTTT. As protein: CACSTKVADTQYF.

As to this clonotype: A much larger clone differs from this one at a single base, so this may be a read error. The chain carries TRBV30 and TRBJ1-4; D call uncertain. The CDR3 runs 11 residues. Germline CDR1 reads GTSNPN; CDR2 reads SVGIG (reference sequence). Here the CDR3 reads CGTTANEKLFF. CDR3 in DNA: TGTGGAACCACCGCTAATGAAAAACTGTTTTTT.

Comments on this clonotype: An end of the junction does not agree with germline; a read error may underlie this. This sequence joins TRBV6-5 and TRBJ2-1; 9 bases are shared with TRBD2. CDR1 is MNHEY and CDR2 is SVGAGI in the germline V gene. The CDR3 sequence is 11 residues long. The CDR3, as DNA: TGTGCAAGCAGCCGTAGCGGGAGGCAGTTCTTC. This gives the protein CASSRSGRQFF.

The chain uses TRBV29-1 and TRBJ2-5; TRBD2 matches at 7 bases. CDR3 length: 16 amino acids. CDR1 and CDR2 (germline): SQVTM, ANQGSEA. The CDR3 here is CSVKLGGLVLEETQYF. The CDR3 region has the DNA TGCAGTGTTAAACTTGGAGGACTAGTTCTGGAAGAGACCCAGTACTTC.

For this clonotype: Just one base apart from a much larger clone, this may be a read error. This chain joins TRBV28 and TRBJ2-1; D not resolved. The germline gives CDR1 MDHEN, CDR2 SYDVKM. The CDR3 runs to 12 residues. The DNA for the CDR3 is TGTGCCAGCTGTTTAAACCCCGCCGAGCAGTTCTTC. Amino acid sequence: CASCLNPAEQFF. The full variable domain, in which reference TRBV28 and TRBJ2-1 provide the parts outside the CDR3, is DVKVTQSSRYLVKRTGEKVFLECVQDMDHENMFWYRQDPGLGLRLIYFSYDVKMKEKGDIPEGYSVSREKKERFSLILESASTNQTSMYLCASCLNPAEQFFGPGTRLTVL.

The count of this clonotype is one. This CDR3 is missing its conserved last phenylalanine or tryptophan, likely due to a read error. CDR3 sequence (DNA): TGTAGCGTTGGAGATCCTGGCGGGAGCTCCTACGAGCAGTACATC. Protein product: CSVGDPGGSSYEQYI. The chain couples TRBV29-1 to TRBJ2-7; 7 bases agree with TRBD2. This CDR3 is 15 amino acids long. In germline, CDR1 is SQVTM, CDR2 ANQGSEA.

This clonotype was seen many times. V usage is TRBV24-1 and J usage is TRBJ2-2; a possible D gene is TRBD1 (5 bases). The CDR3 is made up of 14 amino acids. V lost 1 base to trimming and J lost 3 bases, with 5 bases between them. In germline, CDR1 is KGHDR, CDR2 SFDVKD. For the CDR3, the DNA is TGTGCCACCAGTGATTTAGGGGACACCGGGGAGCTGTTTTTT. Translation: CATSDLGDTGELFF.

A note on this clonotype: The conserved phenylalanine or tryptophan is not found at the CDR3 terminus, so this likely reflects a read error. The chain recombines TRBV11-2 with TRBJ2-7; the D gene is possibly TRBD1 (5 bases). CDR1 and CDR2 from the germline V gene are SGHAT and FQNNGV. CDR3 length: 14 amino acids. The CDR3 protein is CASSSNRSSYEQYL. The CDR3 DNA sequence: TGTGCCAGCAGCTCTAACAGGAGCTCCTATGAGCAGTACTTG.

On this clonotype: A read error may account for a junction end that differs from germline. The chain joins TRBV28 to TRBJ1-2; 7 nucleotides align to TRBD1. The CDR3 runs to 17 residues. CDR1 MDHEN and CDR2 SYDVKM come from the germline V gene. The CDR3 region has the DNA TGTGCCAGTAGTTTCGCCGGGACAGTGATTCTCTACTATGGCTACACCTTC. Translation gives CASSFAGTVILYYGYTF.